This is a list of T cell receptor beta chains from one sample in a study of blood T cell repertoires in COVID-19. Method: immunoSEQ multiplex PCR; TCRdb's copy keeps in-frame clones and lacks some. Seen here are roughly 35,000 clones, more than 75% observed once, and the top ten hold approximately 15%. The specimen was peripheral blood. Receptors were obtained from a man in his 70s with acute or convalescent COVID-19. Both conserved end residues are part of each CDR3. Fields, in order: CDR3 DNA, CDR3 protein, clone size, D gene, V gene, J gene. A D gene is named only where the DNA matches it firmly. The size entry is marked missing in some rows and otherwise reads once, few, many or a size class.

TGTGCCAGCAGTCACCCATCCGGGACAGGGCAGGATGGCTACACCTTC	CASSHPSGTGQDGYTF	-	TRBD1	TRBV27	TRBJ1-2
TGTGCCAGCAGTCGGGGACAGGCGGGGGAGGCCGGGGAGCTGTTTTTT	CASSRGQAGEAGELFF	-	-	TRBV2	TRBJ2-2
TGTGCTAGTGGTTTACAGGGGATGCGGACTGAAGCTTTCTTT	CASGLQGMRTEAFF	-	TRBD1	TRBV12-5	TRBJ1-1
TGTGCCAGCAGTTACTCAGAGGCAGGGCCCAATCAGCCCCAGCATTTT	CASSYSEAGPNQPQHF	-	-	TRBV6-5	TRBJ1-5
TGTGCCACCAGTGATTTGGCGAGGGAACATGGCTACACCTTC	CATSDLAREHGYTF	-	-	TRBV24-1	TRBJ1-2
TGTGCCAGCAGTACCCAGAGGAGAACCAATCAGCCCCAGCATTTT	CASSTQRRTNQPQHF	-	-	TRBV6-2/TRBV6-3	TRBJ1-5
TGCGCCAGCAGTGAGTCCGGACAGTCTTACGAGCAGTACTTC	CASSESGQSYEQYF	once	-	TRBV10-1	TRBJ2-7
TGCGCCAGCAGCTTGGTTGATATTAGCTCCTACAATGAGCAGTTCTTC	CASSLVDISSYNEQFF	-	-	TRBV5-1	TRBJ2-1
TGTGCCACTAAACCTCCGGGACAGGGGAATTCACCCCTCCACTTT	CATKPPGQGNSPLHF	-	TRBD1	TRBV19	TRBJ1-6
TGTGCCAGCAGCCTAAGGACAGATCTAAACACTGAAGCTTTCTTT	CASSLRTDLNTEAFF	-	-	TRBV7-9	TRBJ1-1
TGTGCCAGCAGTGTGGACAGAGACAATGAGCAGTTCTTC	CASSVDRDNEQFF	few	-	TRBV2	TRBJ2-1
TGTGCCAGCAACCCCGGGGGATATAACTATGGCTACACCTTC	CASNPGGYNYGYTF	-	-	TRBV6-5	TRBJ1-2
TGTGCCAGTAGCAACGGGACAGGGGTGTTGAACTACGAGCAGTACTTC	CASSNGTGVLNYEQYF	few	TRBD1	TRBV19	TRBJ2-7
TGCAGCGTCGGACAGGGTCGACAGCCCCAGCATTTT	CSVGQGRQPQHF	-	TRBD1	TRBV29-1	TRBJ1-5
TGTGCCAGCAGCCCAACGGTAGGGGTAGAGACCCAGTACTTC	CASSPTVGVETQYF	few	-	TRBV7-2	TRBJ2-5
TGTGCCATCAGAGGGGAGACAGGGAGCTCCTACGAGCAGTACTTC	CAIRGETGSSYEQYF	few	TRBD1	TRBV10-3	TRBJ2-7
TGTGCCAGTAGTACCGGGACAGGGGGTTTAGCTAGCAATCAGCCCCAGCATTTT	CASSTGTGGLASNQPQHF	-	TRBD1	TRBV19	TRBJ1-5
TGTGCCAGCAGAGGTAACAGGGGAGAGACCCAGTACTTC	CASRGNRGETQYF	-	TRBD1	TRBV7-2	TRBJ2-5
TGTGCCAGCAGCTTAGAGCTACCAGGGGGATACGAGCAGTACTTC	CASSLELPGGYEQYF	-	TRBD1	TRBV7-9	TRBJ2-7
TGTGCCAGCAGGAGACTTCTGAAAGAGACCCAGTACTTC	CASRRLLKETQYF	-	-	TRBV6-5	TRBJ2-5
TGTGCCAGCAGACTTAGCGGGAGTAGAACAGATACGCAGTATTTT	CASRLSGSRTDTQYF	-	TRBD2	TRBV28	TRBJ2-3
TGCAGTGCGAGTCCGGGGGGGTCGTCTGGAAACACCATATATTTT	CSASPGGSSGNTIYF	-	-	TRBV20-1	TRBJ1-3
TGTGCCAGCAGCTTGGTCGGGGGGCTCACCGGGGAGCTGTTTTTT	CASSLVGGLTGELFF	once	-	TRBV5-4	TRBJ2-2
TGTGCCAGCAGCCTGGGACAGGGTCGTAGCCAGCCCCAGCATTTT	CASSLGQGRSQPQHF	-	TRBD1	TRBV7-2	TRBJ1-5
TGTGCCAGTAGTACGACCGGGACAGGGGAAACAGATACGCAGTATTTT	CASSTTGTGETDTQYF	-	TRBD1	TRBV19	TRBJ2-3
TGTGCCAGCAGCCGGGACAGGGGGAGTCAGCCCCAGCATTTT	CASSRDRGSQPQHF	-	TRBD1	TRBV7-9	TRBJ1-5
TGTGCCACCAGCAGAGATTACGGGGGGGATACGCAGTATTTT	CATSRDYGGDTQYF	once	TRBD2	TRBV15	TRBJ2-3
TGTGCCAGCAGCCAAGATGAGTATCCTAGCGAAGGGTACGAGCAGTACTTC	CASSQDEYPSEGYEQYF	many	-	TRBV4-2	TRBJ2-7
TGTGCCAGCAGGATTAGCGGCAATGAGCAGTTCTTC	CASRISGNEQFF	-	-	TRBV6-5	TRBJ2-1